The 27 T cell receptor beta chains below all came from one sample that was sequenced in a study of OX40 agonist ivuxolimab in advanced cancers. The assay was immunoSEQ multiplex PCR, and TCRdb's table has in-frame clones only and misses some. Among 60,000 to 70,000 clones listed, 87% were seen once. The source was CD4+ or CD8+ T cells sorted from blood, collected in a trial of the OX40 agonist ivuxolimab. These TCRs come from an adult with an advanced solid tumor such as melanoma, head and neck, liver or kidney cancer.

The J gene is TRBJ1-5, the V gene TRBV19, with 7 bases fitting TRBD1. After removal of 5 bases from V and 2 bases from J, the junction contained 3 bases not matched to a gene. The CDR3 is made up of 14 amino acids. Germline loops: CDR1 LNHDA, CDR2 SQIVND (reference sequence). The CDR3 region is CASSPDRGNQPQHF. In DNA, the CDR3 is TGTGCCAGTAGTCCAGACAGGGGCAATCAGCCCCAGCATTTT. The full variable domain, in which reference TRBV19 and TRBJ1-5 provide the parts outside the CDR3, is DGGITQSPKYLFRKEGQNVTLSCEQNLNHDAMYWYRQDPGQGLRLIYYSQIVNDFQKGDIAEGYSVSREKKESFPLTVTSAQKNPTAFYLCASSPDRGNQPQHFGDGTRLSIL.

This rearrangement joins TRBV15 to TRBJ1-4, with D uncertain. Trimming took off 8 bases at V and 8 bases at J, with 6 bases between the two ends. The CDR3 runs 10 residues. Germline V gene sequence: CDR1 LNHNV, CDR2 YYDKDF (reference sequence). The CDR3 spells CATGEEKLFF. The CDR3 DNA follows: TGTGCCACCGGCGAGGAAAAACTGTTTTTT.

The genes are TRBV7-2 and TRBJ2-3; 7 nucleotides match TRBD1. The CDR3 has 15 amino acids. Germline V gene data show CDR1 as SGHTA and CDR2 as FQGNSA. The J segment lost 2 bases and the V segment lost 2 bases, leaving 4 bases of the junction unmatched. The CDR3 DNA is TGTGCCAGCAGCTTATGGGACAGAGTCACAGATACGCAGTATTTT. It encodes CASSLWDRVTDTQYF.

The genes are TRBV4-2 and TRBJ1-2; no reliable D call. V was cut by 5 bases and J by 4 bases, with 14 bases left in between. Germline CDR1 LGHNA, CDR2 YNFKEQ. This CDR3 comprises 14 residues. For the CDR3, the DNA is TGTGCCAGCAGCATAGCACAGAGCAGCTATGGCTACACCTTC. Its protein product is CASSIAQSSYGYTF.

The chain combines TRBV6-5 with TRBJ1-2; 7 bases fit TRBD1. With 6 bases clipped from V and 0 bases from J, the junction kept 7 bases outside the gene matches. The CDR3 extends over 15 amino acids. Germline V gene sequence: CDR1 MNHEY, CDR2 SVGAGI. CDR3 region: CASREDRSANYGYTF. The CDR3 nucleotides are TGTGCCAGCAGGGAGGACAGGTCGGCTAACTATGGCTACACCTTC.

The chain joins TRBV6-1 to TRBJ2-2; D is tentatively TRBD1 or TRBD2 (6 bases each). In germline, CDR1 is MNHNS, CDR2 SASEGT. V was trimmed by 3 bases and J by 2 bases, leaving 13 bases between them. This CDR3 has 16 residues. This CDR3 reads CASSDFSGANTGELFF. CDR3 nucleotides: TGTGCCAGCAGTGACTTCTCGGGGGCAAACACCGGGGAGCTGTTTTTT.

The gene calls are TRBV6-5 and TRBJ2-1; TRBD2 matches at 13 bases. Germline CDR1 and CDR2: MNHEY and SVGAGI. Trimming at V came to 5 bases and at J to 7 bases, leaving 5 bases not matched to a gene. The CDR3 extends over 15 amino acids. The CDR3 DNA follows: TGTGCCAGCAGTCCCTGGACTAGCGGGAGAAATGAGCAGTTCTTC. This translates into CASSPWTSGRNEQFF.

This clone was seen more than once but under ten times. This chain links TRBV30 with TRBJ2-5, with 7 bases aligning to TRBD2. CDR1 and CDR2 (germline): GTSNPN, SVGIG (reference sequence). The CDR3 covers 15 residues. Germline trimming cut 3 bases from V and 2 bases from J; bases unmatched to any gene: 9. CDR3 region: CAWSPGSGAQETQYF. The CDR3 DNA is TGTGCCTGGAGCCCAGGGAGCGGGGCTCAAGAGACCCAGTACTTC. The whole variable domain, remainder taken from reference TRBV30 and TRBJ2-5, is SQTIHQWPATLVQPVGSPLSLECTVEGTSNPNLYWYRQAAGRGLQLLFYSVGIGQISSEVPQNLSASRPQDRQFILSSKKLLLSDSGFYLCAWSPGSGAQETQYFGPGTRLLVL.

The chain links TRBV5-4 to TRBJ2-3, with 7 bases lining up with TRBD2. This CDR3 contains 15 residues. The trim removed 4 bases at V and 2 bases at J, leaving 7 bases unmatched. The V gene's germline CDR1 is SGHNT and CDR2 YYREEE (reference sequence). The CDR3 sequence: CASSDGGDPTDTQYF. The CDR3 nucleotides are TGTGCCAGCAGCGATGGGGGGGATCCCACAGATACGCAGTATTTT. The full variable domain, completed using reference TRBV5-4 and TRBJ2-3, is ETGVTQSPTHLIKTRGQQVTLRCSSQSGHNTVSWYQQALGQGPQFIFQYYREEENGRGNFPPRFSGLQFPNYSSELNVNALELDDSALYLCASSDGGDPTDTQYFGPGTRLTVL.

In nucleotides, the CDR3 is TGTGCCAGCTCGGGGCTAGCGGGGTTCTCGAGCTCCTACAATGAGCAGTTCTTC. This codes for CASSGLAGFSSSYNEQFF. The chain combines TRBV18 with TRBJ2-1; 9 positions match TRBD2. The CDR3 sequence is 18 residues long. Trimming at V came to 6 bases and at J to 0 bases, leaving 12 bases not matched to a gene. CDR1 KGHSH and CDR2 LQKENI come from the germline V gene.

The rearrangement links TRBV7-5 to TRBJ2-5; TRBD2, the table's D call, was not compared with the DNA. The J call is doubtful: the DNA matches TRBJ2-7 better. TRBV7-5 is flagged as a pseudogene. This CDR3 is built from 16 residues. This CDR3 is CARSSGNPPSSYEQYF. The DNA of the CDR3 is TGTGCCAGAAGCTCCGGGAACCCTCCGAGCTCCTACGAGCAGTACTTC.

The rearrangement joins TRBV6-1 to TRBJ1-5; TRBD1 matches at 8 bases. The length of the CDR3 is 14 residues. V lost 4 bases and J lost 7; bases outside the gene matches: 6. Germline assignment: CDR1 MNHNS and CDR2 SASEGT. The CDR3 nucleotides are TGTGCCAGCAGTGTGGACAGGGTGGGGCAGCCCCAGCATTTT. Translated, it gives CASSVDRVGQPQHF.

The chain links TRBV7-9 to TRBJ1-4, with TRBD1 as a possible D gene (5 bases). CDR3 length: 14 amino acids. Deletions cut 1 base from V and 8 bases from J, with 11 bases between. Germline V gene sequence: CDR1 SEHNR, CDR2 FQNEAQ (reference sequence). CDR3 in amino acids: CASSLGQGIEKLFF. The DNA for the CDR3 is TGTGCCAGCAGCTTAGGGCAGGGAATCGAAAAACTGTTTTTT.

This sequence joins TRBV2 and TRBJ2-5, with 12 bases aligning to TRBD2. Germline trimming cut 10 bases from V and 5 bases from J; bases unmatched to any gene: 5. CDR1 SNHLY and CDR2 FYNNEI come from the germline V gene. The CDR3 consists of 13 residues. This CDR3 is CATRTSGMETQYF. Here the CDR3 DNA reads TGTGCCACCAGGACTAGCGGGATGGAGACCCAGTACTTC.

The rearrangement links TRBV6-1 to TRBJ1-5; a weak D match, TRBD1 (5 bases). V gave up 6 bases and J gave up 0 bases, with 12 bases separating them. The CDR3 is 15 residues long. The germline V gene encodes CDR1 MNHNS and CDR2 SASEGT. The CDR3 sequence: CASRGGSYSNQPQHF. CDR3 DNA sequence: TGTGCCAGCAGGGGGGGGAGTTATAGCAATCAGCCCCAGCATTTT.

The rearrangement joins TRBV6-1 to TRBJ1-6; D remains unclear. The germline V gene encodes CDR1 MNHNS and CDR2 SASEGT. The V and J ends lost 0 bases and 2 bases respectively, with 8 bases between them. The CDR3 sequence is 16 residues long. The DNA of the CDR3 is TGTGCCAGCAGTGAAGCGCTTCACGCCTATAATTCACCCCTCCACTTT. Protein: CASSEALHAYNSPLHF.

The chain combines TRBV5-1 with TRBJ2-1; 9 bases map to TRBD2. Trimming took 1 base from V and 4 from J; bases not matched to a gene: 6. The CDR3 contains 16 residues. Germline V gene lookup returns CDR1 SGHRS and CDR2 YFSETQ. In DNA form, the CDR3 reads TGCGCCAGCAGCTTGACCACTAGCGGGTCTTACAATGAGCAGTTCTTC. Amino acid sequence: CASSLTTSGSYNEQFF.

The chain combines TRBV6-1 with TRBJ2-7; D may be TRBD2 (5 bases). The length of the CDR3 is 15 residues. V lost 4 bases, J lost 2 bases, and 15 bases lay in between. Germline values: CDR1 MNHNS, CDR2 SASEGT. This CDR3 is CASSARGVGAYEQYF. In DNA, the CDR3 is TGTGCCAGCAGTGCTCGGGGTGTTGGAGCCTACGAGCAGTACTTC.

This chain uses TRBV28 with TRBJ1-2; TRBD1 matches 7 bases. The CDR3 has 14 residues. The germline CDR1 and CDR2 sequences are MDHEN and SYDVKM. The V segment lost 6 bases and the J segment 8 bases; nucleotides outside the gene matches: 12. CDR3 region: CASRDGTARSGYTF. The CDR3 DNA reads TGTGCCAGCAGGGATGGGACAGCCCGGAGCGGCTACACCTTC.

This rearrangement joins TRBV7-2 to TRBJ2-5; D unresolved. CDR3 length: 13 amino acids. V was clipped by 3 bases and J by 3 bases, with 8 bases between them. Germline lookup yields CDR1 SGHTA and CDR2 FQGNSA. The CDR3 loop reads CASSFVIEETQYF. In DNA form, the CDR3 reads TGTGCCAGCAGCTTTGTGATAGAAGAGACCCAGTACTTC.

CDR3 amino acids: CASSQSGGGHNEQFF. In DNA, the CDR3 is TGTGCCAGCAGCCAAAGCGGGGGCGGACACAATGAGCAGTTCTTC. The gene calls are TRBV4-2 and TRBJ2-1; 8 nucleotides align to TRBD2. The V gene end was trimmed by 2 bases and the J gene end by 5 bases; junction bases not matched to a gene: 5. The CDR3 totals 15 residues. The germline V gene has CDR1 LGHNA and CDR2 YNFKEQ.

V usage is TRBV9 and J usage is TRBJ1-2, with D tentatively TRBD1 (6 bases). V was trimmed by 4 bases and J by 6 bases, leaving 16 bases between them. Germline V gene sequence: CDR1 SGDLS, CDR2 YYNGEE. The length of the CDR3 is 14 residues. For the CDR3, the DNA is TGTGCCAGCAGCCTGGGACACCCCAACGATGGCTACACCTTC. Protein product: CASSLGHPNDGYTF.

The V gene is TRBV11-2, the J gene TRBJ2-5, with D perhaps matching TRBD1 (6 bases). The CDR3 length is 13 residues. CDR1 SGHAT and CDR2 FQNNGV come from the germline V gene. V was shortened by 4 bases and J by 5 bases, with 11 bases between the two germline ends. CDR3 coding DNA: TGTGCCAGCAGCTCCAGGGGTTGGGAGACCCAGTACTTC. It specifies CASSSRGWETQYF.

The chain uses TRBV15 and TRBJ2-6, with D perhaps assigned TRBD1 or TRBD2 (5 bases each). CDR1 is LNHNV, CDR2 YYDKDF, per germline (reference sequence). Trimming took 2 bases from V and 0 from J, leaving 14 bases between them. This CDR3 comprises 18 residues. The CDR3: CATSRWGRGYSGANVLTF. The CDR3 coding sequence is TGTGCCACCAGCAGATGGGGACGGGGATACTCTGGGGCCAACGTCCTGACTTTC.

This chain connects TRBV5-1 to TRBJ2-3; D is possibly TRBD1 (6 bases). Trimming took 0 bases from V and 5 from J, leaving 10 bases between them. The CDR3 consists of 14 residues. Germline CDR1 is SGHRS and CDR2 is YFSETQ. In DNA form, the CDR3 reads TGCGCCAGCAGCTTGGAAGGGGGAAAAGATACGCAGTATTTT. The encoded protein is CASSLEGGKDTQYF.

Only one count was recorded for this clone. As DNA, the CDR3 is TGTGCCAGCAGTTTTCCCTCGCAGGAGACCCAGTACTTC. Translated, it gives CASSFPSQETQYF. The rearrangement joins TRBV28 to TRBJ2-5; no clear D gene. This CDR3 spans 13 amino acids. Trimming shortened V by 3 bases and J by 5 bases, and 10 bases separated the two germline ends. Germline loops: CDR1 MDHEN, CDR2 SYDVKM.

Note on this clone: Other nucleotide sequences in the sample specify the same CDR3. CDR3 amino acids: CASSLGSGGYGYTF. The CDR3 DNA is TGTGCCAGCAGCTTAGGATCAGGGGGCTATGGCTACACCTTC. The V and J genes are TRBV13 and TRBJ1-2, with 7 positions matching TRBD1. The CDR3 totals 14 residues. Losses at the gene ends were 0 bases for V and 4 bases for J; bases not matched to a gene: 2. CDR1 is PRHDT and CDR2 is FYEKMQ in the germline V gene (reference sequence).